This T cell receptor (beta chain) was identified during a study of T cells in Graves' hyperthyroidism and ophthalmopathy. Findings of the study overall: In validation, the model predicted ophthalmopathy. These predictions came a median around 5.9 months before onset. Most thyroid clonotypes expanded above 0.001 were also detected in blood.

This clonotype came up many times. What it recognizes is unknown. Each person with ophthalmopathy scored at least 3 on the Clinical Activity Score, reached NOSPECS grade 4 or higher, and had been ill under 3 months. Patients were excluded for uncontrolled infection, other autoimmune disease, pregnancy or lactation. Authors of the study amplified TCR beta CDR3 regions from RNA transcripts. The HTBI primer set was used in a first-round RT-PCR of the TCR CDR3. TCRdb recomputed calls from the multiplex PCR reads with MiXCR, one row per CDR3 protein. The sample lists fewer than 650,000 distinct CDR3 sequences, roughly 15% occurring once. Between the trimmed V and J ends, which lost 3 bases and 0 bases, there was a span of 11 bases. CDR3 size: 15 residues. The germline V gene has CDR1 SGHTA and CDR2 FQGNSA.

This clonotype was sampled from a woman aged 40 to 55 with Graves' ophthalmopathy. The V gene is TRBV7-2, the J gene TRBJ2-5; a weak D match, TRBD2 (6 bases). The sequencing input was blood. CDR3 residues: CASSLGSGNQETQYF. The DNA of the CDR3 is TGTGCCAGCAGCTTGGGTAGCGGAAACCAAGAGACCCAGTACTTC.